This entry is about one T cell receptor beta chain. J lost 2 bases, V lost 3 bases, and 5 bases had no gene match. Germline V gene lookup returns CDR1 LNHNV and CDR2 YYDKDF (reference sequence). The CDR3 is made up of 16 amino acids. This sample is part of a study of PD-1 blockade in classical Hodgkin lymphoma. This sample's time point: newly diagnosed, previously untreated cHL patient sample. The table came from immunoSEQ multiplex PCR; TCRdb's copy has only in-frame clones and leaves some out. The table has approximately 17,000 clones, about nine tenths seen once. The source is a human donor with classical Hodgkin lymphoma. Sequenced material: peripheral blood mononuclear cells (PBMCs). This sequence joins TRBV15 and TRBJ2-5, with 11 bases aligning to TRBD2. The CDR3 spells CATSRTRLAGQETQYF. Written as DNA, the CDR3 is TGTGCCACCAGCAGGACCAGACTAGCGGGACAAGAGACCCAGTACTTC.